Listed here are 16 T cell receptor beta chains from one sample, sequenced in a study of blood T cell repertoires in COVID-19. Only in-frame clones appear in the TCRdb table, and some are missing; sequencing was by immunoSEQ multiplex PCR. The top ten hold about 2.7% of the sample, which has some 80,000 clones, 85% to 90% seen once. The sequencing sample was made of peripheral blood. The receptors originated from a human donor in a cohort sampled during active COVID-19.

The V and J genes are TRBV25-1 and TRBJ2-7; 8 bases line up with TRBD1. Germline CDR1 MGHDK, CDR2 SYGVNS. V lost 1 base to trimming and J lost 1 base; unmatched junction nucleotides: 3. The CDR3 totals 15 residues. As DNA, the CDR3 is TGTGCCAGCAGTGAATCCGGGACAGGATCCTACGAGCAGTACTTC. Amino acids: CASSESGTGSYEQYF.

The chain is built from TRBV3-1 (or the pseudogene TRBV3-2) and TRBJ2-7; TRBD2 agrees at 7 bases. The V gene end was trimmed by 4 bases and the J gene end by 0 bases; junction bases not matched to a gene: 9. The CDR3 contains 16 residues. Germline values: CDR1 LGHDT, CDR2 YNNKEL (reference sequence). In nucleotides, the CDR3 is TGTGCCAGCAGCCCCCTTCCTGCGGGGGACTCCTACGAGCAGTACTTC. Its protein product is CASSPLPAGDSYEQYF.

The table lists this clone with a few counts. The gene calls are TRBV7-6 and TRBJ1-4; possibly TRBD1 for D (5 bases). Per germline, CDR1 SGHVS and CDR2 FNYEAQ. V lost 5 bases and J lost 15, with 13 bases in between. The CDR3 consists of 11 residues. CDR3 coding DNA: TGTGCCAGCAGCCCAGGGAGGGAAATGTTTTTT. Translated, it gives CASSPGREMFF.

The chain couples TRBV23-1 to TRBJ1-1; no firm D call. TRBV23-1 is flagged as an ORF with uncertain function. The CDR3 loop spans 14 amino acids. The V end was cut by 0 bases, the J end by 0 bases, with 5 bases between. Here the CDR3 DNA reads TGCGCCAGCAGTCAATCGAGAGTGAACACTGAAGCTTTCTTT. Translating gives CASSQSRVNTEAFF.

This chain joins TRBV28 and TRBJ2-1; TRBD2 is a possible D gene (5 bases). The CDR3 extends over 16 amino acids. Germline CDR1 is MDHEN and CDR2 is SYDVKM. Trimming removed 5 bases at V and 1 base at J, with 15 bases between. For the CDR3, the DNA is TGTGCCAGCAGTGACCTGGCGGGCCGGTCCTACAATGAGCAGTTCTTC. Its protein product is CASSDLAGRSYNEQFF. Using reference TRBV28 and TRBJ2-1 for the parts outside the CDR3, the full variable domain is DVKVTQSSRYLVKRTGEKVFLECVQDMDHENMFWYRQDPGLGLRLIYFSYDVKMKEKGDIPEGYSVSREKKERFSLILESASTNQTSMYLCASSDLAGRSYNEQFFGPGTRLTVL.

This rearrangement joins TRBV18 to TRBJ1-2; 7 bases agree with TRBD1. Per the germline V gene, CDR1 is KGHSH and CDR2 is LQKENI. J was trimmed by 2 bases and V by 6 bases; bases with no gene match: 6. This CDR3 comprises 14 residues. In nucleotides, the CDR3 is TGTGCCAGCTCGCTCCGACAGGGAAACTATGGCTACACCTTC. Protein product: CASSLRQGNYGYTF.

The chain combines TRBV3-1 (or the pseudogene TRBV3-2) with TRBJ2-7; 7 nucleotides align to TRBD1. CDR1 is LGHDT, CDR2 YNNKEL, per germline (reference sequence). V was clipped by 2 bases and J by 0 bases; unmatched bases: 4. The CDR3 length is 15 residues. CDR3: CASSQRDSSSYEQYF. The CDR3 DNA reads TGTGCCAGCAGCCAAAGGGACAGCAGCTCCTACGAGCAGTACTTC.

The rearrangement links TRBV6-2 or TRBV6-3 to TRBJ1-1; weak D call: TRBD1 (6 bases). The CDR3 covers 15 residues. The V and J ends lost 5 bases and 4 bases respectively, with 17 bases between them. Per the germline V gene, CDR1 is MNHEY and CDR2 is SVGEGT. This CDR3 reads CASSASDRDGTEAFF. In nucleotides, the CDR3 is TGTGCCAGCAGTGCCTCGGACAGAGACGGCACTGAAGCTTTCTTT.

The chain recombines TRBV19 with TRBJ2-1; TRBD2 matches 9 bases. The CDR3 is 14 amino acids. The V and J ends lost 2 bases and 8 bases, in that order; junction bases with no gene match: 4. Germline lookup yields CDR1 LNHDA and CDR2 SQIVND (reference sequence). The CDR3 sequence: CASSIIAGVDEQFF. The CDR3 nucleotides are TGTGCCAGTAGTATAATAGCGGGAGTCGATGAGCAGTTCTTC. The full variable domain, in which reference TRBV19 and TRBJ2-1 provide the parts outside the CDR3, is DGGITQSPKYLFRKEGQNVTLSCEQNLNHDAMYWYRQDPGQGLRLIYYSQIVNDFQKGDIAEGYSVSREKKESFPLTVTSAQKNPTAFYLCASSIIAGVDEQFFGPGTRLTVL.

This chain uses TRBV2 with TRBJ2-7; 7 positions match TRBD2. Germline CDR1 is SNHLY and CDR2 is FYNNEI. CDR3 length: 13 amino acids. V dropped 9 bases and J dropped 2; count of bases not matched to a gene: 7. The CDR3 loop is CASLGLTAYEQYF. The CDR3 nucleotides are TGTGCCAGTCTGGGACTAACCGCCTACGAGCAGTACTTC.

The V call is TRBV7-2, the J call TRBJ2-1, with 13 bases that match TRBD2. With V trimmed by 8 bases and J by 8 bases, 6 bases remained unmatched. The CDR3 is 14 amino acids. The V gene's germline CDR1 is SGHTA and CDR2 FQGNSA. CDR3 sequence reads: CASSLAGGRHEQFF. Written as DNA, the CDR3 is TGTGCCAGCTCACTAGCGGGAGGGCGGCATGAGCAGTTCTTC.

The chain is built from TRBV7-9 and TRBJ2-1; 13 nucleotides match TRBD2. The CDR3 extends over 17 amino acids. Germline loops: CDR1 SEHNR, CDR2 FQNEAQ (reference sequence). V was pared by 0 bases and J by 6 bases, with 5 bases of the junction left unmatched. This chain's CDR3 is CASSLATSGGFTNEQFF. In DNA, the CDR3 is TGTGCCAGCAGCTTAGCGACTAGCGGGGGGTTTACCAATGAGCAGTTCTTC.

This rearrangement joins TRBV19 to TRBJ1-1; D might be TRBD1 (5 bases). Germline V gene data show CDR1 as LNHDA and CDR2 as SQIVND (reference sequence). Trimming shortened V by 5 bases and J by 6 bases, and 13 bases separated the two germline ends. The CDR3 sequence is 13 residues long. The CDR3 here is CASSDRRGAEAFF. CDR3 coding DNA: TGTGCCAGTAGTGATAGGCGGGGCGCTGAAGCTTTCTTT. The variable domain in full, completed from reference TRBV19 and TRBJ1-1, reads DGGITQSPKYLFRKEGQNVTLSCEQNLNHDAMYWYRQDPGQGLRLIYYSQIVNDFQKGDIAEGYSVSREKKESFPLTVTSAQKNPTAFYLCASSDRRGAEAFFGQGTRLTVV.

CDR3 DNA: TGCGCCAGCAGTGAGCCGGGACAGGGGGTGGAGACCCAGTACTTC. Protein sequence: CASSEPGQGVETQYF. This chain links TRBV10-2 with TRBJ2-5; 11 bases align to TRBD1. Losses at the gene ends were 2 bases for V and 5 bases for J; bases not matched to a gene: 4. Germline CDR1 is WSHSY and CDR2 is SAAADI. The CDR3 runs 15 residues.

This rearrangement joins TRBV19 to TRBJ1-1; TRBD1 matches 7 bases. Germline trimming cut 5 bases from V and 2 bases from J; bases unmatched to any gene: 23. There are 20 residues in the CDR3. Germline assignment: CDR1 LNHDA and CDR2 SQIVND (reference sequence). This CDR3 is CASSAQGRERWGLRNTEAFF. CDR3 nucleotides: TGTGCCAGTAGTGCACAGGGGCGCGAGAGGTGGGGGTTAAGAAACACTGAAGCTTTCTTT.

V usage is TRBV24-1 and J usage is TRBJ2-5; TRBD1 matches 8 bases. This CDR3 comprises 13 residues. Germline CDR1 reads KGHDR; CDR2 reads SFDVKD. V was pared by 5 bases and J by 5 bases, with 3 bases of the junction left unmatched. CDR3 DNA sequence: TGTGCCACCAGTGGGACAGGGCGGGAGACCCAGTACTTC. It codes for CATSGTGRETQYF.